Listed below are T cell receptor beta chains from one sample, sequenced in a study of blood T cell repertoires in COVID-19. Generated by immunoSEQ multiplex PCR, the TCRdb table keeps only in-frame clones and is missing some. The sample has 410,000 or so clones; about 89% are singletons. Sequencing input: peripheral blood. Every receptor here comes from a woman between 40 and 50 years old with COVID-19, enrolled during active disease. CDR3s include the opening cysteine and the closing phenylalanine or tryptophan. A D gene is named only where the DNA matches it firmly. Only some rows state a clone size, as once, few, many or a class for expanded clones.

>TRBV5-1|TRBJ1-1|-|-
CASSLVGQGSQGTEAFF
TGCGCCAGCAGCTTGGTAGGGCAGGGCTCCCAGGGCACTGAAGCTTTCTTT
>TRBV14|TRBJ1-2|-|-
CASSPLDTIHYGYTF
TGTGCCAGCAGCCCCCTGGACACGATCCACTATGGCTACACCTTC
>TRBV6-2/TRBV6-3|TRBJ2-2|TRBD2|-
CASSTGLAGENTGELFF
TGTGCCAGCAGCACGGGACTAGCGGGAGAAAACACCGGGGAGCTGTTTTTT
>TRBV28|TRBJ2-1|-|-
CASSSAGAAYNEQFF
TGTGCCAGCAGCTCGGCAGGGGCGGCCTACAATGAGCAGTTCTTC
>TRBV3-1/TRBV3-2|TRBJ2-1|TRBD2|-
CASSLLAGGPDEQFF
TGTGCCAGCAGTCTACTAGCGGGAGGGCCCGATGAGCAGTTCTTC
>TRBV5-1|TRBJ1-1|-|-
CASSRDIGTEAFF
TGCGCCAGCAGCCGTGACATTGGCACTGAAGCTTTCTTT
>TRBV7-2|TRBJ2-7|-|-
CASSSRTDYEQYF
TGTGCCAGCAGCTCCAGGACAGACTACGAGCAGTACTTC
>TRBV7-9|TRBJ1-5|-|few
CASSQGTNQPQHF
TGTGCCAGCAGCCAGGGTACCAATCAGCCCCAGCATTTT
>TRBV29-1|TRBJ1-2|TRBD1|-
CSVDPDRLYGYTF
TGCAGCGTTGACCCGGACAGGCTCTATGGCTACACCTTC
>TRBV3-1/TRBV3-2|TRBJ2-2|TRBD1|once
CASSQKGTGTTNGELFF
TGTGCCAGCAGCCAAAAAGGGACAGGGACAACCAACGGGGAGCTGTTTTTT
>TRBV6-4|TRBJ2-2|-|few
CASSRDMANTGELFF
TGTGCCAGCAGTAGGGACATGGCGAACACCGGGGAGCTGTTTTTT
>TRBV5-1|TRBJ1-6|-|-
CASSLVPARGNSPLHF
TGCGCCAGCAGCTTGGTCCCTGCCCGAGGCAATTCACCCCTCCACTTT
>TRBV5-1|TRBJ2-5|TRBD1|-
CASSTTGGQETQYF
TGCGCCAGCAGCACGACAGGGGGTCAAGAGACCCAGTACTTC
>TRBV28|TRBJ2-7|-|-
CASRTTGHEQYF
TGTGCCAGCAGGACCACAGGGCACGAGCAGTACTTC
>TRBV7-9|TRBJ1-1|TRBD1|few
CASSLAGGLWATEAFF
TGTGCCAGCAGCTTAGCAGGGGGCCTTTGGGCAACTGAAGCTTTCTTT
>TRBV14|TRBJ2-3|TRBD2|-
CASSQGGGRVTDTQYF
TGTGCCAGCAGCCAAGGTGGCGGGAGGGTAACAGATACGCAGTATTTT
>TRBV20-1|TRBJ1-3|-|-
CSASGLGNTIYF
TGCAGTGCTAGTGGTTTAGGAAACACCATATATTTT
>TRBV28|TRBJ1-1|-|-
CASVSAWGSQNTEAFF
TGTGCCAGCGTCAGCGCTTGGGGCAGTCAGAACACTGAAGCTTTCTTT
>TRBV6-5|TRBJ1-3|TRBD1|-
CASSYSGQGARNTIYF
TGTGCCAGCAGTTACTCAGGACAGGGAGCCCGAAACACCATATATTTT
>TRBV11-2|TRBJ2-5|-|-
CASSLGLQETQYF
TGTGCCAGCAGTTTGGGGCTTCAAGAGACCCAGTACTTC
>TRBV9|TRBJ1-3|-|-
CASSALSGNTIYF
TGTGCCAGCAGCGCCCTCTCTGGAAACACCATATATTTT
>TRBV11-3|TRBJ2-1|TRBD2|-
CASSLSGGYNEQFF
TGTGCCAGCAGCTTAAGCGGGGGTTACAATGAGCAGTTCTTC
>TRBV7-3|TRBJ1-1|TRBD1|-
CASSATGGEYTEAFF
TGTGCCAGCAGCGCGACAGGGGGCGAGTACACTGAAGCTTTCTTT
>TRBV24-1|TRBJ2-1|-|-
CATSDPGLIPNEQFF
TGTGCCACCAGTGATCCTGGACTGATTCCCAATGAGCAGTTCTTC
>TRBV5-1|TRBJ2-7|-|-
CASSWGLGASSGAYEQYF
TGCGCCAGCAGCTGGGGTTTAGGGGCATCTTCTGGGGCCTACGAGCAGTACTTC